This TCR beta chain originates from a study of blood T cell repertoires in COVID-19. Looking at the study overall: Samples came from the United States, Italy and Spain, spanning acute and convalescent COVID-19.

The junction had 5 bases not matched to a gene; V was cut back by 1 base and J by 4 bases. The CDR3 consists of 17 residues. Germline V gene data show CDR1 as LGHNA and CDR2 as YSLEER. Measured with immunoSEQ multiplex PCR; TCRdb has only the in-frame clones, and not every one. Of about 140,000 clones in the sample, 76% were seen once. The source of this sequence is an elderly woman with active or convalescent COVID-19. Material for sequencing was peripheral blood. The chain joins TRBV4-3 to TRBJ2-3, with 13 bases aligning to TRBD2. The CDR3 sequence is CASSQGTSGGWADTQYF. In nucleotides, the CDR3 is TGCGCCAGCAGCCAAGGGACTAGCGGGGGATGGGCAGATACGCAGTATTTT.